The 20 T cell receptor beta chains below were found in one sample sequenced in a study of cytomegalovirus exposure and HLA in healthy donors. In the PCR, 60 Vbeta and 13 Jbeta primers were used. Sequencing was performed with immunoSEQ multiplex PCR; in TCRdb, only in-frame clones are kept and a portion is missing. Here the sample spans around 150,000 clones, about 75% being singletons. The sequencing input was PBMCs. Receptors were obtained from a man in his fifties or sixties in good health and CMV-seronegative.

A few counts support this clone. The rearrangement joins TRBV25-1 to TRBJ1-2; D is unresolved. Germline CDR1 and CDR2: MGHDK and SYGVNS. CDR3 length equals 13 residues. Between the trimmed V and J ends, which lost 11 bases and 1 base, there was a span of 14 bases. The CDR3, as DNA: TGTGCCTCCCTTGATCGGGGTAACTATGGCTACACCTTC. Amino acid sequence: CASLDRGNYGYTF.

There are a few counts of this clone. CDR3 in amino acids: CASGLLNQPQHF. The CDR3 DNA reads as TGTGCTAGTGGTCTGTTAAATCAGCCCCAGCATTTT. This chain uses TRBV12-5 with TRBJ1-5; D not certain. The CDR3 spans 12 residues. V shed 5 bases and J shed 4 bases, with 6 bases lying between them. Per the germline V gene, CDR1 is LGHNT and CDR2 is FRNRAP.

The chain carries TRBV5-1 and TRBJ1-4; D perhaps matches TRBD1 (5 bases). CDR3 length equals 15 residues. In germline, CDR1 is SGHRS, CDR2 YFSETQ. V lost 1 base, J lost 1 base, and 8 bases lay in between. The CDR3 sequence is CASSLSGGTNEKLFF. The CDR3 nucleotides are TGCGCCAGCAGCTTGTCGGGGGGAACTAATGAAAAACTGTTTTTT.

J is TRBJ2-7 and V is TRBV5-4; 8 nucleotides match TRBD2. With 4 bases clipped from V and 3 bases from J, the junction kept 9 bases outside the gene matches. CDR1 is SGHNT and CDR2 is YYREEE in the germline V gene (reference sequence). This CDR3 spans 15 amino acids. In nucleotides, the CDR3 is TGTGCCAGCAGCCGGGGAGGCGGGGGGAGCTACGAGCAGTACTTC. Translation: CASSRGGGGSYEQYF.

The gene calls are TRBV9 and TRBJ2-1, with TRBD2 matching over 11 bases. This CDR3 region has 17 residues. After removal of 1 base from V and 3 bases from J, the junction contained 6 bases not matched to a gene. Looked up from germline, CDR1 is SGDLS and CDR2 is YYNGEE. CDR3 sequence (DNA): TGTGCCAGCAGCGTAAGTGGGGGGACTAGCGGCTACAATGAGCAGTTCTTC. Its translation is CASSVSGGTSGYNEQFF.

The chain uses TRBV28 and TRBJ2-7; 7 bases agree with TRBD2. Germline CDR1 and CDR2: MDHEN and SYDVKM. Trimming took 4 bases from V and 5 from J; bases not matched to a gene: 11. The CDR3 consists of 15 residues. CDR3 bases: TGTGCCAGCAGTTACCTTCGCGGGAGATCAGACGAGCAGTACTTC. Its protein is CASSYLRGRSDEQYF.

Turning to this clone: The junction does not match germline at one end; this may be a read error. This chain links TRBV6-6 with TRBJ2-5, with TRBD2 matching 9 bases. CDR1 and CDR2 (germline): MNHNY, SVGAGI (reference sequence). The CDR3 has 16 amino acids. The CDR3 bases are TGTGCCAGCAGTTATGAGCGGGAGGAGGTCCAAGAGACCCAGCACTTC. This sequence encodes CASSYEREEVQETQHF.

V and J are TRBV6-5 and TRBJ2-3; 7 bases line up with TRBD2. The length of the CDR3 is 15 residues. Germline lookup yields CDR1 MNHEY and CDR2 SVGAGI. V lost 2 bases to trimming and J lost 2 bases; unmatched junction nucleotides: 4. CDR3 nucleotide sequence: TGTGCCAGCAGTTACGGGGAGGGCCTCACAGATACGCAGTATTTT. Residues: CASSYGEGLTDTQYF.

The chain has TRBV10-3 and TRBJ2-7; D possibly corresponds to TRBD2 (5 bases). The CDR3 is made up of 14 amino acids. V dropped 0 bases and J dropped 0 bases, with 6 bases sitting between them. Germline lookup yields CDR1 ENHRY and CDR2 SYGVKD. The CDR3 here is CAISESEDSYEQYF. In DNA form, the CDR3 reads TGTGCCATCAGTGAGTCGGAGGACTCCTACGAGCAGTACTTC.

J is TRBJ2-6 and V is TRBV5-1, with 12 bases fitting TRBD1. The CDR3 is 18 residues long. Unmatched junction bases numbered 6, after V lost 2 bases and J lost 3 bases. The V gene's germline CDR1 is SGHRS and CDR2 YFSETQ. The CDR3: CASSLPGTGGFGANVLTF. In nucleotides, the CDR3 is TGCGCCAGCAGCTTACCCGGGACAGGGGGCTTTGGGGCCAACGTCCTGACTTTC.

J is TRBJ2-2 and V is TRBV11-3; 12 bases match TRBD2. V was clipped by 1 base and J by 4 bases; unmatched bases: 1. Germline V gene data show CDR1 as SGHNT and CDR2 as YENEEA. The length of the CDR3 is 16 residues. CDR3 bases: TGTGCCAGCAGCTTAGGGACTAGCGGGATCACCGGGGAGCTGTTTTTT. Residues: CASSLGTSGITGELFF.

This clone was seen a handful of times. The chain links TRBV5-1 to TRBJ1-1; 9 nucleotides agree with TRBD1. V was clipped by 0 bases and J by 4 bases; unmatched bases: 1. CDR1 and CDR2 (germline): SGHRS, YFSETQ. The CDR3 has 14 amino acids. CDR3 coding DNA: TGCGCCAGCAGCTTGGACAGGGGGCCCACTGAAGCTTTCTTT. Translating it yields CASSLDRGPTEAFF.

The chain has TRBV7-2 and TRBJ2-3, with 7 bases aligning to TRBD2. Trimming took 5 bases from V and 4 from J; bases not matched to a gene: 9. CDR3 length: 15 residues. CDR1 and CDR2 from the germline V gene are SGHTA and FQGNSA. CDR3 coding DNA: TGTGCCAGCAGCCTTAGCGGGCAAAACCCAGATACGCAGTATTTT. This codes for CASSLSGQNPDTQYF.

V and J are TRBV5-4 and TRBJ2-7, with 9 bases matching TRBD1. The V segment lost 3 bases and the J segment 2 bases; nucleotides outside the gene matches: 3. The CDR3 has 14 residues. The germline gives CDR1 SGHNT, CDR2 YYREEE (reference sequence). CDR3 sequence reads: CASSWGDRAYEQYF. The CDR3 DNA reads TGTGCCAGCAGCTGGGGGGACAGGGCCTACGAGCAGTACTTC.

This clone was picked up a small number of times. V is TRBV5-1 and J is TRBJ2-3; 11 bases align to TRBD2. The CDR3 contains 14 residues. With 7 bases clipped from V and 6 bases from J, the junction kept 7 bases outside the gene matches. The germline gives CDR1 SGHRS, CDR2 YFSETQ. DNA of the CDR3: TGCGCCAGCCTTGATACTAGCGGGAGCGATACGCAGTATTTT. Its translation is CASLDTSGSDTQYF.

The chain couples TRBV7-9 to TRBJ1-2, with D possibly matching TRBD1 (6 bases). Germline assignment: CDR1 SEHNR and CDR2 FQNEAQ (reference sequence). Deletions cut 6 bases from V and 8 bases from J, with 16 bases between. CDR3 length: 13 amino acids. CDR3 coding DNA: TGTGCCAGCAGTCCATTAACAGGGAACGGCTACACCTTC. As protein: CASSPLTGNGYTF.

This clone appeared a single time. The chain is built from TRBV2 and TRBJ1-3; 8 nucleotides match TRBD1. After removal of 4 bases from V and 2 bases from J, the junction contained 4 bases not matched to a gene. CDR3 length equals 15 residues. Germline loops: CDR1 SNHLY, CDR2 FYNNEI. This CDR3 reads CASSALQGAGNTIYF. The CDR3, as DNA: TGTGCCAGCAGTGCGTTACAGGGGGCTGGAAACACCATATATTTT.

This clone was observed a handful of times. This CDR3 reads CASSLRTGNSYEQYF. CDR3 bases: TGTGCCAGCAGTTTAAGGACAGGGAACTCCTACGAGCAGTACTTC. The chain carries TRBV28 and TRBJ2-7; TRBD1 matches at 8 bases. The germline V gene encodes CDR1 MDHEN and CDR2 SYDVKM. The CDR3 sequence is 15 residues long. Losses at the gene ends were 2 bases for V and 0 bases for J; bases not matched to a gene: 3. Complete variable domain (other parts from reference TRBV28 and TRBJ2-7): DVKVTQSSRYLVKRTGEKVFLECVQDMDHENMFWYRQDPGLGLRLIYFSYDVKMKEKGDIPEGYSVSREKKERFSLILESASTNQTSMYLCASSLRTGNSYEQYFGPGTRLTVT.

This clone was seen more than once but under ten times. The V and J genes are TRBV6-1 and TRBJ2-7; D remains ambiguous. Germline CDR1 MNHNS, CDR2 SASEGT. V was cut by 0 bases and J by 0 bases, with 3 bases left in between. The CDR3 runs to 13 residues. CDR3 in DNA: TGTGCCAGCAGTGAAGCTAGCTCCTACGAGCAGTACTTC. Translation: CASSEASSYEQYF.

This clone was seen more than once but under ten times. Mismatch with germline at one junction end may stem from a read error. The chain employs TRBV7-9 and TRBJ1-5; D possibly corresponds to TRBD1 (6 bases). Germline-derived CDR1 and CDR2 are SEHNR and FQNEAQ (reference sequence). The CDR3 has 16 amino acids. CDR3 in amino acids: CSSSPPGQQGHGPQHF. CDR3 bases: TGTTCCAGCAGCCCCCCTGGGCAACAGGGCCATGGGCCCCAGCATTTT.